One sample yielded the 12 T cell receptor beta chains listed below, sequenced in a study of shared clonotypes between healthy human individuals. Assay: immunoSEQ multiplex PCR; the TCRdb copy retains only in-frame clones and omits some. The data hold over 2 million clones, with just under 95% observed a single time. The material sequenced was naive CD4+ T cells from PBMCs. Stated subset: CD45RA+ positively selected. Receptors were obtained from a man younger than 35 in good health. Some clones in this sample may be carry-over from other donors' samples.

For this clone: This CDR3 is also generated by other DNA sequences in the sample. The chain links TRBV6-5 to TRBJ1-5; TRBD1 is a possible D gene (5 bases). The CDR3 contains 13 residues. The V gene lost 2 bases and the J gene lost 4 bases, with 6 bases spanning the gap. The germline gives CDR1 MNHEY, CDR2 SVGAGI. The CDR3 nucleotides read TGTGCCAGCAGTTACGGGGCTAATCAGCCCCAGCATTTT. It yields the protein CASSYGANQPQHF.

This chain uses TRBV27 with TRBJ2-7; 7 bases map to TRBD2. Trimming cost V 0 bases and J 5 bases; bases outside gene matches: 7. Germline-derived CDR1 and CDR2 are MNHEY and SMNVEV (reference sequence). The CDR3 consists of 15 residues. The CDR3 DNA is TGTGCCAGCAGTTTATCGGGGGGACTATTCCACGAGCAGTACTTC. Translating it yields CASSLSGGLFHEQYF.

This clone was seen a handful of times. Other DNA sequences within the sample encode an identical CDR3. This sequence joins TRBV20-1 and TRBJ1-1, with D unresolved. Germline V lookup: CDR1 DFQATT, CDR2 SNEGSKA (reference sequence). Trimming pared 6 bases from V and 5 bases from J, leaving 10 bases between. The CDR3 totals 11 residues. The CDR3 bases are TGCAGTGCAGTGGGCCGGACTGAAGCTTTCTTT. Translation: CSAVGRTEAFF.

V usage is TRBV5-1 and J usage is TRBJ2-3; 11 nucleotides agree with TRBD2. The CDR3 contains 14 residues. Germline values: CDR1 SGHRS, CDR2 YFSETQ. V lost 5 bases, J lost 5 bases, and 4 bases stayed unmatched. CDR3 nucleotide sequence: TGCGCCAGCAGGACTAGCGGGACCGTAGATACGCAGTATTTT. It specifies CASRTSGTVDTQYF.

The V and J genes are TRBV6-5 and TRBJ1-6; possible D gene TRBD1, 5 bases. The CDR3 consists of 15 residues. Trimming cost V 2 bases and J 7 bases, with 12 bases left between them. From germline, CDR1 is MNHEY and CDR2 SVGAGI. The CDR3 protein is CASSYTRQRNSPLHF. The CDR3 nucleotides are TGTGCCAGCAGTTACACGCGACAGAGAAATTCACCCCTCCACTTT.

The V call is TRBV7-8, the J call TRBJ2-6; D call uncertain. This CDR3 region has 15 residues. V lost 11 bases and J 3 bases, leaving 17 bases between the germline ends. Germline V lookup: CDR1 SGHVS, CDR2 FQNEAQ. CDR3 coding DNA: TGTGCCGTAACCAGGATGCTTAGTGGGGCCAACGTCCTGACTTTC. Residues: CAVTRMLSGANVLTF.

The chain uses TRBV7-9 and TRBJ2-1; 9 nucleotides agree with TRBD1. Germline V gene data show CDR1 as SEHNR and CDR2 as FQNEAQ (reference sequence). V was pared by 1 base and J by 7 bases, with 8 bases of the junction left unmatched. The CDR3 extends over 16 amino acids. Here the CDR3 DNA reads TGTGCCAGCAGCTTAGTCAGGACAGGGGCTCCTAATGAGCAGTTCTTC. The encoded protein is CASSLVRTGAPNEQFF.

The gene calls are TRBV19 and TRBJ2-7; no reliable D call. Trimming left V 4 bases short and J 2 bases short, with 9 bases between. The germline V gene encodes CDR1 LNHDA and CDR2 SQIVND (reference sequence). The CDR3 covers 13 residues. In nucleotides, the CDR3 is TGTGCCAGTAGTACCAGGCCGGCCTACGAGCAGTACTTC. This encodes CASSTRPAYEQYF.

The J gene is TRBJ2-5, the V gene TRBV5-5; 7 positions agree with TRBD2. V trimming: 2 bases; J trimming: 5 bases; junction bases outside the gene matches: 3. CDR1 is SGHKS and CDR2 is YYEKEE in the germline V gene (reference sequence). CDR3 length: 13 residues. CDR3 protein: CASSFRGEETQYF. The CDR3 DNA follows: TGTGCCAGCAGCTTCCGGGGGGAGGAGACCCAGTACTTC.

The chain employs TRBV14 and TRBJ2-5, with a tentative D call TRBD1 (5 bases). Germline CDR1 and CDR2: SGHDN and FVKESK. The CDR3 consists of 13 residues. V dropped 4 bases and J dropped 5 bases, with 11 bases sitting between them. The CDR3 region is CASSPRASETQYF. CDR3 coding DNA: TGTGCCAGCAGCCCCAGGGCTTCGGAGACCCAGTACTTC.

The chain combines TRBV4-2 with TRBJ2-3, with 8 bases fitting TRBD1. The CDR3 extends over 16 amino acids. After removal of 4 bases from V and 2 bases from J, the junction contained 8 bases not matched to a gene. Germline V lookup: CDR1 LGHNA, CDR2 YNFKEQ. The CDR3 region is CASSLGQGPYTDTQYF. CDR3 nucleotide sequence: TGTGCCAGCAGCCTCGGACAGGGACCTTACACAGATACGCAGTATTTT.

Remarks on this clone: Different DNA sequences within this sample yield the same CDR3. The rearrangement uses TRBV7-9 and TRBJ1-2; D ambiguous. Trimming removed 5 bases at V and 6 bases at J, with 10 bases between. CDR1 is SEHNR and CDR2 is FQNEAQ in the germline V gene (reference sequence). The CDR3 is 12 amino acids. The CDR3 coding sequence is TGTGCCAGCAGCGCCGGATTGGATGGCTACACCTTC. It codes for CASSAGLDGYTF. Based on the CDR3 plus reference TRBV7-9 and TRBJ1-2, the full variable domain is DTGVSQNPRHKITKRGQNVTFRCDPISEHNRLYWYRQTLGQGPEFLTYFQNEAQLEKSRLLSDRFSAERPKGSFSTLEIQRTEQGDSAMYLCASSAGLDGYTFGSGTRLTVV.